Listed below are T cell receptor beta chains from one sample, sequenced in a study of blood T cell repertoires in COVID-19. Some clones are missing from TCRdb's copy, which holds only in-frame ones; the method was immunoSEQ multiplex PCR. This sample has 250,000 to 400,000 clones, with 90% found just once. Specimen: PBMCs or T cells enriched from blood (not recorded which). These receptors were collected from a man in his 60s who had recovered from COVID-19. The CDR3 runs from the conserved cysteine through the conserved F or W. The order of the fields is V gene, J gene, CDR3 protein.

TRBV7-2,TRBJ2-5,CASSPRTGFQYRETQYF
TRBV7-8,TRBJ2-1,CASSLDLAGANLYNEQFF
TRBV19,TRBJ1-6,CASSRGGLDSPLHF
TRBV5-5,TRBJ2-1,CASSLGPGTGFNEQFF
TRBV19,TRBJ2-1,CASSILLGGTYNEQFF
TRBV3-1/TRBV3-2,TRBJ2-1,CASSRTGAGNEQFF
TRBV19,TRBJ1-5,CASSSILTGSNQPQHF
TRBV20-1,TRBJ1-2,CSARAVYGYTF
TRBV7-2,TRBJ2-7,CASSSLTPDRTLAYEQYF
TRBV7-2,TRBJ1-6,CASSTLQGRASPLHF
TRBV2,TRBJ1-5,CASSGTALGQPQHF
TRBV6-5,TRBJ1-2,CAVLGDRVNYGYTF
TRBV6-6,TRBJ1-2,CASSYRDRGRGYTF
TRBV11-3,TRBJ2-5,CASSLSLLAGSEETQYF
TRBV7-9,TRBJ1-3,CASSPSSGTGNTIYF
TRBV5-4,TRBJ1-2,CASSLVSKPNYGYTF
TRBV2,TRBJ2-7,CASLLAGSAEQYF
TRBV9,TRBJ1-2,CASSVERNYGYTF
TRBV24-1,TRBJ2-1,CATSDPSGGSYNEQFF
TRBV24-1,TRBJ2-2,CATSFGGRSNTGELFF
TRBV5-5,TRBJ2-2,CASSTVSGTGELFF
TRBV25-1,TRBJ1-1,CASSLYNTEAFF
TRBV24-1,TRBJ2-1,CATSDLRDRDYNEQFF
TRBV4-2,TRBJ2-1,CASSQGGGSSYNEQFF
TRBV11-3,TRBJ2-2,CASSPTRLATGELFF
TRBV2,TRBJ1-3,CASSRGQGNTIYF
TRBV24-1,TRBJ2-2,CATSDPGTGGTGELFF
TRBV4-1,TRBJ2-1,CASSLQTATYNEQFF
TRBV14,TRBJ1-2,CASSQGNSYYGYTF
TRBV7-2,TRBJ2-5,CASSSSGGPLETQYF
TRBV7-8,TRBJ2-6,CASRKRQDHSGANVLTF